This T cell receptor (beta chain) comes out of a study of shared clonotypes between healthy human individuals. Every subset had its genomic DNA shared out evenly among several immunoSEQ plates. Template amounts of approximately 300 ng DNA, approximately 30,000 T cell genomes, were employed in unsorted PBMC replicate PCRs. Sequenced by immunoSEQ multiplex PCR; TCRdb stores in-frame clones only, minus some. The repertoire holds approximately 500,000 clones, 60% to 80% seen once, with roughly an eighth in the top ten. V was pared by 4 bases and J by 2 bases, with 3 bases of the junction left unmatched. Germline values: CDR1 SGHTA, CDR2 FQGNSA. The CDR3 spans 15 residues.

This TCR was recovered from a woman aged 35 to 49 in good health. Some clones in this sample may be carry-over from other donors' samples. The sample was PBMCs. The chain links TRBV7-2 to TRBJ2-2, with 8 nucleotides matching TRBD2. The CDR3 DNA follows: TGTGCCAGCAGCTCATTAGCGGGAAACACCGGGGAGCTGTTTTTT. Translation: CASSSLAGNTGELFF.